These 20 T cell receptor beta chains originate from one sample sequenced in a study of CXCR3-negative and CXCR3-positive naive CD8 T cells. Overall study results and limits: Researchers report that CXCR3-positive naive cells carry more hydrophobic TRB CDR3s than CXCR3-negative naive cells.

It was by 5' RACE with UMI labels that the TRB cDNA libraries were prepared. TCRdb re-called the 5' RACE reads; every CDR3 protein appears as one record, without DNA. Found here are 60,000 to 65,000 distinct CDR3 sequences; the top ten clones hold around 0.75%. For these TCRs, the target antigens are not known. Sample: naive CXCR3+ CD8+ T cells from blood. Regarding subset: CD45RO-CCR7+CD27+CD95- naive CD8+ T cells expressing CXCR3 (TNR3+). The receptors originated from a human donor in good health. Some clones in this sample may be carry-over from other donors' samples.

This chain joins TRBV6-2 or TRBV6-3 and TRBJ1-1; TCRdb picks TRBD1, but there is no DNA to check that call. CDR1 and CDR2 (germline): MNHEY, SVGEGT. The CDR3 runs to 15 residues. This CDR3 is CASTQRDRFNTEAFF.

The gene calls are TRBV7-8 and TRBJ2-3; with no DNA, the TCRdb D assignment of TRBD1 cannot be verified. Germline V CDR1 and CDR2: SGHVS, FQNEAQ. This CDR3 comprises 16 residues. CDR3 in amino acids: CASSSLDRVSTDTQYF.

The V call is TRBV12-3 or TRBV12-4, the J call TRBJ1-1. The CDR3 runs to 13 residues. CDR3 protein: CASRGEGVTEAFF.

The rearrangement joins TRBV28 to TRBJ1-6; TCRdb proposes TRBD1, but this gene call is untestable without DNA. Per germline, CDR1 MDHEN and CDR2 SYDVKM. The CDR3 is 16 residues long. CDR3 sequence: CASSQVFRTDNSPLHF.

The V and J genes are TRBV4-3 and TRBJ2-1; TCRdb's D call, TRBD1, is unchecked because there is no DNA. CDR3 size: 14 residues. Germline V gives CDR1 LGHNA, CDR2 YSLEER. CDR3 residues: CASSYLQGFGEQFF.

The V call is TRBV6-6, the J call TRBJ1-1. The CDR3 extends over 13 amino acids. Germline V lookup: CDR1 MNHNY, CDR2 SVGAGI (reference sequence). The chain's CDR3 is CASTDTDLTEAFF.

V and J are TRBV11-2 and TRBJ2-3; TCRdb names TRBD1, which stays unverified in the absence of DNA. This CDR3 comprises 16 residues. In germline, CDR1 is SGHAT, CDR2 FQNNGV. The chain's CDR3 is CASSTSVGRGDYTQYF.

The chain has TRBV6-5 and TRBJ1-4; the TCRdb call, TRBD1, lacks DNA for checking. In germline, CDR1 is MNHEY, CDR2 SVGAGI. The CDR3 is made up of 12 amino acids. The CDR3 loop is CASSQGSEKLFF.

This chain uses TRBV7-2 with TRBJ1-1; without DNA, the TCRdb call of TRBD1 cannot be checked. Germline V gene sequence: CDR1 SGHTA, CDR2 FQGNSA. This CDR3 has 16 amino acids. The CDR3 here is CASGTLTFRGVTEAFF.

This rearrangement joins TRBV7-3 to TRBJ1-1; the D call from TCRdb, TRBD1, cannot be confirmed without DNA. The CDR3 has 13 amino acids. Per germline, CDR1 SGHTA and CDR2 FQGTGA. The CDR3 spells CASREAGKVEAFF.

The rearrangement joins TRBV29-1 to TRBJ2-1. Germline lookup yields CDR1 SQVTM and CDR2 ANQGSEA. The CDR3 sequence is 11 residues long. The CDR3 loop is CSVDSRNEQFF.

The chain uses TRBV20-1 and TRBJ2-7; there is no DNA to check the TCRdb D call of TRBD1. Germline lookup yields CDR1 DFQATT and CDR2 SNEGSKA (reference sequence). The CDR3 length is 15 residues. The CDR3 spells CSARDLGGGGIEQYF.

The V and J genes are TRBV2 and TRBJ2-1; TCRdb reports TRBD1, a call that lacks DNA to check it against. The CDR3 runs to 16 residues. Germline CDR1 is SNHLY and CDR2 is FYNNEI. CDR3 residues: CASISRQGALLDEQFF.

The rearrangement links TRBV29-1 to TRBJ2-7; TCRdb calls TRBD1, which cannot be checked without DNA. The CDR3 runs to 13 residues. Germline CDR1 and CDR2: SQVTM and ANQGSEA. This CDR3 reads CSVATGGGYEQYF.

CDR3 sequence: CSARGVGNDGFYEQYF. This rearrangement joins TRBV20-1 to TRBJ2-7; TCRdb returns TRBD1, unconfirmable since there is no DNA. CDR3 length: 16 amino acids. CDR1 and CDR2 from the germline V gene are DFQATT and SNEGSKA (reference sequence).

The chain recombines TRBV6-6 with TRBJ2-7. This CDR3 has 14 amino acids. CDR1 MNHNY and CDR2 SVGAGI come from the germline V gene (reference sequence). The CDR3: CASSLSWDSYEQYF.

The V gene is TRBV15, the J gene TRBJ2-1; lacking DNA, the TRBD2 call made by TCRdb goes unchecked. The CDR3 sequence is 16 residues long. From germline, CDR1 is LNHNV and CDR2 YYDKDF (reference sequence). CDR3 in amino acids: CATSRGLAGPYNEQFF.

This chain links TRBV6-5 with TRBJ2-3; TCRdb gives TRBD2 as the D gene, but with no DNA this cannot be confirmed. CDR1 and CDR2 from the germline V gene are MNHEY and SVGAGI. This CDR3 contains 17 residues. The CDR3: CASSRLPLAGGRDTQYF.

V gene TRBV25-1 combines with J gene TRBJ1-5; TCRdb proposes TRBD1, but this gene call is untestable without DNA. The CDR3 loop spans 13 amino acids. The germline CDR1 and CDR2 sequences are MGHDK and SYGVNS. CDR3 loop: CATGTGSNQPQHF.

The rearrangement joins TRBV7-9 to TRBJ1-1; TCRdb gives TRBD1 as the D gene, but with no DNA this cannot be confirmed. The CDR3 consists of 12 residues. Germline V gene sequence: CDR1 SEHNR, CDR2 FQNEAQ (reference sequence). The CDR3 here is CASPGGRTEAFF.